This TCR beta chain was sequenced in a study of blood T cell repertoires in COVID-19. Study at large: Acute-phase and convalescent COVID-19 samples originated in the United States, Italy and Spain. The cDNA or gDNA used as material had been derived from T cells, B-cell-depleted T cells, or PBMCs.

CDR1 and CDR2 from the germline V gene are SNHLY and FYNNEI. The CDR3 contains 14 residues. In this sample, this clone turned up a few times. One junction end does not reproduce the germline sequence, and a read error may be involved. Original processing notes: For nucleated cells, counts were estimated from reference gene primer amplification. The assay was immunoSEQ multiplex PCR, and TCRdb's table has in-frame clones only and misses some. The DNA gave D and trimming, while V, J and clone size come from that table. Of about 77,000 clones in the sample, more than 60% are singletons; the top ten hold roughly a fifth.

Material: peripheral blood. This chain joins TRBV2 and TRBJ2-1; tentative D call: TRBD1 (5 bases). This TCR was sampled from a man in his sixties with acute or convalescent COVID-19. The CDR3 spells CASSEGYQGHEQFF. The CDR3 DNA reads as TGTGCCAGCAGCGAAGGGTACCAGGGCCATGAGCAGTTCTTC.